The clone carrying this T cell receptor beta chain was counted ten times or more. These data originate in a study of low-dose radiotherapy and immunotherapy resistance in tumors. cDNA synthesis used a TRAV/TRBV-specific primer set for both chains. TCRs were amplified for about 18 PCR cycles with a constant-region primer and V-primer adapter. TCRdb reprocessed the reads via MiXCR and lists one record per CDR3 protein. Of around 80,000 distinct CDR3 sequences in the sample, over 15% were seen once. The ends lost 5 bases at V and 8 bases at J; junction bases unmatched: 6. The CDR3 sequence is 16 residues long. CDR1 is LNHDA and CDR2 is SQIVND in the germline V gene (reference sequence). Time point indicated: before trial treatment.

The sequenced sample was PBMCs, obtained before treatment. The sequence derives from a male donor with prostate cancer. The rearrangement links TRBV19 to TRBJ2-2, with 15 bases that match TRBD2. CDR3 region: CASSSPGLAGGGELFF. In nucleotides, the CDR3 is TGTGCCAGTAGTTCGCCGGGACTAGCGGGAGGTGGGGAGCTGTTTTTT.